This TCR beta chain was profiled in a study of CD8+CD57+ T cells in acquired aplastic anemia. For the study at large: The average for DNA from sorted CD4+ and CD8+ cells was 3.2 ug.

The CDR3 spans 17 residues. The germline CDR1 and CDR2 sequences are SGDLS and YYNGEE. In patients chosen for sequencing, flow cytometry had shown CD8+CD57+ cell expansion. At the time of blood sampling, patients had not yet received any therapy. As concerns this clonotype: Its antigen is undetermined. A much larger clonotype is one base distant, so this may be a read error.

Study-level findings and limits: In CD8+ cells, Simpson's diversity showed no significant difference between patients and controls. The number of CD8+ CDR3 sequences shared by patients and controls was approximately 30.

The template used for profiling TCR beta VDJ and CDR3 was genomic DNA. Via MiXCR, TCRdb re-called the reads, giving one row per CDR3 protein. The repertoire holds approximately 130,000 distinct CDR3 sequences, with under 60% as singletons. Sequencing input: sorted CD4+, CD8+, or CD8+CD57+ T cells (not recorded which) from PBMCs. The chain has TRBV9 and TRBJ2-1; D is undetermined. This clonotype was sampled from a human donor with aplastic anemia. The CDR3 DNA follows: TGTGCCAGCAGCGTCGTAGGCGATGGACGGTTTTACAGTGAGCAGTTCTTC. Translating it yields CASSVVGDGRFYSEQFF.